The 20 T cell receptor beta chains below come from one sample, sequenced in a study of post-analysis software for immune sequencing data. General study points: Five or six TRBV segments, TRBV5-6, TRBV5-1 and TRBV20-1 among them, were found more frequent in patients than controls.

Unique molecular identifiers were built into the TCR beta cDNA libraries. TCRdb recomputed calls from the PCR reads with MiXCR, one row per CDR3 protein. The sample includes about 200,000 distinct CDR3 sequences, 29% of them seen just once. Their recognized antigens are unknown. The sample taken for sequencing was blood. All receptors come from a girl younger than 18 with multiple sclerosis.

This clonotype was counted a single time. The CDR3 does not end in the conserved phenylalanine or tryptophan, so this is likely a read error. J is TRBJ2-1 and V is TRBV5-1; maybe TRBD1 (5 bases). Trimming stripped 2 bases from V and 0 bases from J, with 9 bases between. The CDR3 totals 15 residues. Germline V gene sequence: CDR1 SGHRS, CDR2 YFSETQ. CDR3 amino acids: CASSLGVSSYNEQFC. For the CDR3, the DNA is TGCGCCAGCAGCTTAGGGGTTAGCTCCTACAATGAGCAGTTCTGC.

For this clonotype: This could be a read error, since a much larger clone is one nucleotide away. V usage is TRBV6-5 and J usage is TRBJ2-1; 10 positions agree with TRBD1. V shed 5 bases and J 6 bases; nucleotides not matched to a gene: 7. Looked up from germline, CDR1 is MNHEY and CDR2 is SVGAGI. The CDR3 extends over 15 amino acids. The CDR3 coding sequence is TGTGCCAGCAGTCCCCGACAGGGGGCTTGCAATGAGCAGTTCTTC. This gives the protein CASSPRQGACNEQFF.

A remark on this clonotype: This may come from a read error, since a much larger clone is one base off. The rearrangement joins TRBV20-1 to TRBJ2-1; 9 positions match TRBD1. The DNA end favors TRBJ2-7, so the J call may be wrong. Per germline, CDR1 DFQATT and CDR2 SNEGSKA (reference sequence). There are 15 residues in the CDR3. CDR3 residues: CGARERDRVGYEQYF. Written as DNA, the CDR3 is TGCGGTGCTAGAGAGCGGGACAGGGTGGGGTACGAGCAGTACTTC.

In this sample, this clonotype turned up many times. The genes are TRBV2 and TRBJ2-5; unclear D gene. Germline V lookup: CDR1 SNHLY, CDR2 FYNNEI. Trimming took 4 bases from V and 11 from J, leaving 14 bases between them. This CDR3 contains 12 residues. Here the CDR3 reads CASSVSQTVQYF. The CDR3 coding sequence is TGTGCCAGCAGTGTTAGCCAGACTGTGCAGTACTTC. Together with reference TRBV2 and TRBJ2-5, the CDR3 gives the full variable domain: EPEVTQTPSHQVTQMGQEVILRCVPISNHLYFYWYRQILGQKVEFLVSFYNNEISEKSEIFDDQFSVERPDGSNFTLKIRSTKLEDSAMYFCASSVSQTVQYFGPGTRLLVL.

Ten or more counts support this clonotype. V usage is TRBV6-5 and J usage is TRBJ2-7; D unresolved. This CDR3 has 11 residues. Looked up from germline, CDR1 is MNHEY and CDR2 is SVGAGI. The ends were cut back, 5 bases at V and 6 bases at J, with 8 bases in the middle. The chain's CDR3 is CASSESSEQYF. In nucleotides, the CDR3 is TGTGCCAGCAGTGAATCTAGCGAGCAGTACTTC.

Ten or more counts support this clonotype. The J gene is TRBJ2-1, the V gene TRBV7-2, with D uncertain. Trimming took off 0 bases at V and 6 bases at J, with 15 bases between the two ends. The CDR3 contains 16 residues. Germline CDR1 SGHTA, CDR2 FQGNSA. CDR3 bases: TGTGCCAGCAGCTTAGCCGGGCGGAGAAGGTCCAATGAGCAGTTCTTC. Translated: CASSLAGRRRSNEQFF.

Details on this clonotype: A clone one base away is much larger, so this may be a read error. This chain uses TRBV10-3 with TRBJ1-2; weak D call: TRBD1 (5 bases). Germline CDR1 is ENHRY and CDR2 is SYGVKD. CDR3 size: 12 residues. V was trimmed by 4 bases and J by 8 bases, leaving 11 bases between them. The CDR3 DNA is TGTGCCATCAGTGGAACGGGGCCAGGCTACACCTTC. This codes for CAISGTGPGYTF.

Many counts were recorded for this clonotype. The rearrangement uses TRBV5-1 and TRBJ2-5; possibly TRBD2 for D (6 bases). Germline-derived CDR1 and CDR2 are SGHRS and YFSETQ. The V end lost 4 bases, the J end lost 5 bases, and 18 bases lay between the germline ends. CDR3 length equals 15 residues. DNA of the CDR3: TGCGCCAGCAGCATCGCCGGGACTGGGGGGGAGACCCAGTACTTC. As protein: CASSIAGTGGETQYF.

The chain uses TRBV7-2 and TRBJ2-5, with D perhaps matching TRBD1 or TRBD2 (6 bases each). The CDR3 is 14 amino acids. Between the trimmed V and J ends, which lost 4 bases and 5 bases, there was a span of 14 bases. Germline V gene sequence: CDR1 SGHTA, CDR2 FQGNSA. CDR3 amino acids: CASSSTGAGETQYF. The DNA for the CDR3 is TGTGCCAGCAGCTCCACGGGGGCTGGGGAGACCCAGTACTTC. Looking up the rest from reference TRBV7-2 and TRBJ2-5 gives the full variable domain: GAGVSQSPSNKVTEKGKDVELRCDPISGHTALYWYRQSLGQGLEFLIYFQGNSAPDKSGLPSDRFSAERTGGSVSTLTIQRTQQEDSAVYLCASSSTGAGETQYFGPGTRLLVL.

With respect to this clonotype: This clone may be a read error of a much larger clone one base away. This chain links TRBV6-5 with TRBJ2-7; D possibly corresponds to TRBD2 (6 bases). V lost 2 bases and J 7 bases, leaving 15 bases between the germline ends. Germline CDR1 reads MNHEY; CDR2 reads SVGAGI. The CDR3 sequence is 14 residues long. The CDR3, as DNA: TGTGCCAGCAGTTACGGAGGGGTGAAGAATGAGCAGTACTTC. As protein: CASSYGGVKNEQYF.

This clonotype came up many times. The J gene is TRBJ2-6, the V gene TRBV6-1, with a possible D match to TRBD2 (6 bases). Germline CDR1 MNHNS, CDR2 SASEGT. V was trimmed by 6 bases and J by 1 base, leaving 22 bases between them. The CDR3 runs to 19 residues. In DNA, the CDR3 is TGTGCCAGCAGACCACGTCCCGGAGGGGTGAAATCTGGGGCCAACGTCCTGACTTTC. The encoded protein is CASRPRPGGVKSGANVLTF.

The chain uses TRBV4-1 and TRBJ2-1; 11 bases align to TRBD2. Germline V lookup: CDR1 MGHRA, CDR2 YSYEKL. The J segment lost 8 bases and the V segment lost 6 bases, leaving 6 bases of the junction unmatched. This CDR3 contains 14 residues. The CDR3 sequence: CASRTSGSVHEQFF. The CDR3 DNA follows: TGCGCCAGCAGAACTAGCGGGAGTGTCCATGAGCAGTTCTTC.

In its sample, this clonotype was seen many times. J is TRBJ2-1 and V is TRBV20-1; possible D gene TRBD2, 7 bases. Trimming took off 3 bases at V and 7 bases at J, with 19 bases between the two ends. This CDR3 has 15 amino acids. Germline CDR1 and CDR2: DFQATT and SNEGSKA (reference sequence). This chain's CDR3 is CSARGGGLAENEQFF. CDR3 nucleotide sequence: TGCAGTGCTAGGGGTGGGGGGCTAGCGGAGAATGAGCAGTTCTTC.

This clonotype was detected many times. The chain employs TRBV2 and TRBJ2-5; TRBD1 is a possible D gene (6 bases). V lost 8 bases, J lost 5 bases, and 15 bases lay in between. Germline V gene data show CDR1 as SNHLY and CDR2 as FYNNEI. The CDR3 spans 13 residues. This CDR3 is CASVRGLGETQYF. CDR3 sequence (DNA): TGTGCCAGCGTCAGGGGCCTTGGGGAGACCCAGTACTTC.

In its sample, this clonotype was seen a few times. V is TRBV28 and J is TRBJ2-7; no reliable D call. The CDR3 consists of 14 residues. V lost 4 bases and J 2 bases, leaving 12 bases between the germline ends. Germline V gene lookup returns CDR1 MDHEN and CDR2 SYDVKM. Here the CDR3 DNA reads TGTGCCAGCAGTTATATCGGACCTCCCTACGAGCAGTACTTC. Residues: CASSYIGPPYEQYF.

This clonotype was seen more than once but under ten times. The chain uses TRBV24-1 and TRBJ2-2, with no clear D. Between the trimmed V and J ends, which lost 0 bases and 8 bases, there was a span of 9 bases. The CDR3 is 14 residues long. CDR1 is KGHDR and CDR2 is SFDVKD in the germline V gene. In nucleotides, the CDR3 is TGTGCCACCAGTGATTTGGATATTTCAGGGGAGCTGTTTTTT. It is translated as CATSDLDISGELFF.

Ten or more counts support this clonotype. The J gene is TRBJ2-1, the V gene TRBV2; TRBD1 matches at 8 bases. Germline values: CDR1 SNHLY, CDR2 FYNNEI. J gave up 9 bases and V 6 bases, and 10 bases lay outside the gene matches. This CDR3 is 14 amino acids long. CDR3 sequence (DNA): TGTGCCAGCAGAGAGGACAGGGTATCCGGTGAGCAGTTCTTC. Its translation is CASREDRVSGEQFF. Supplemented by reference TRBV2 and TRBJ2-1, the full variable domain reads EPEVTQTPSHQVTQMGQEVILRCVPISNHLYFYWYRQILGQKVEFLVSFYNNEISEKSEIFDDQFSVERPDGSNFTLKIRSTKLEDSAMYFCASREDRVSGEQFFGPGTRLTVL.

The chain combines TRBV5-1 with TRBJ1-2; the D gene is possibly TRBD1 (5 bases). Trimming stripped 0 bases from V and 7 bases from J, with 16 bases between. Germline values: CDR1 SGHRS, CDR2 YFSETQ. CDR3 length: 15 amino acids. CDR3 DNA: TGCGCCAGCAGCTTGGTGTTTGGGGCCCAGGGTGGCTACACCTTC. Translating it yields CASSLVFGAQGGYTF. The full variable domain, its missing parts supplied by reference TRBV5-1 and TRBJ1-2, is KAGVTQTPRYLIKTRGQQVTLSCSPISGHRSVSWYQQTPGQGLQFLFEYFSETQRNKGNFPGRFSGRQFSNSRSEMNVSTLELGDSALYLCASSLVFGAQGGYTFGSGTRLTVV.

As for this clonotype: A much larger clone lies one base from this, so it may be a read error. The chain employs TRBV20-1 and TRBJ2-1; 10 positions agree with TRBD2. The CDR3 covers 16 residues. Germline V gene data show CDR1 as DFQATT and CDR2 as SNEGSKA (reference sequence). CDR3 sequence reads: CSATGTSALIYDEQFF. Here the CDR3 DNA reads TGCAGTGCGACCGGGACTAGCGCCCTTATCTACGATGAGCAGTTCTTC.

With regard to this clonotype: A single base separates this from a much larger clone, so it may be a read error. This sequence joins TRBV3-1 and TRBJ1-6; tentatively, D is TRBD1 (5 bases). Germline CDR1 LGHDT, CDR2 YNNKEL (reference sequence). This CDR3 comprises 13 residues. The CDR3 nucleotides are TGTGCCAGCAGGGGGGTTGATAATTCACCCCCCCACTTT. Protein product: CASRGVDNSPPHF.